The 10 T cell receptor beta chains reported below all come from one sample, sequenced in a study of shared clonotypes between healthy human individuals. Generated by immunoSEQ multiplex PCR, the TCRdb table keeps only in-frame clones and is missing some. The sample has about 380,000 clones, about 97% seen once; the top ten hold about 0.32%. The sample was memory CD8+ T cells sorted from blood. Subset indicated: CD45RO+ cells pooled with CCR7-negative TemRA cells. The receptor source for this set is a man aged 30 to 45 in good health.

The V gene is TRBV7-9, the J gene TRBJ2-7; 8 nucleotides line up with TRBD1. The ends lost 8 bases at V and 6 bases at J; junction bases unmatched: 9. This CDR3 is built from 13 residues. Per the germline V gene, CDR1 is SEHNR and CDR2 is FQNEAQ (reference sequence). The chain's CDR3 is CASAKTGDSEQYF. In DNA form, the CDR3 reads TGTGCCAGCGCTAAGACAGGGGATAGCGAGCAGTACTTC.

The CDR3 DNA is TGTGCCAGCAAGAGACTTAGCACAGATACGCAGTATTTT. Translating gives CASKRLSTDTQYF. This chain connects TRBV9 to TRBJ2-3, with D unresolved. Trimming cost V 6 bases and J 0 bases, with 8 bases left between them. Germline V CDR1 and CDR2: SGDLS, YYNGEE. The CDR3 spans 13 residues.

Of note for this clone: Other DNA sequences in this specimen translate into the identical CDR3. The CDR3 region has the DNA TGCGCCAGCAGCTTGGAGGGCTATGGCTACACCTTC. Residues: CASSLEGYGYTF. The rearrangement links TRBV5-1 to TRBJ1-2, with D unresolved. Germline V CDR1 and CDR2: SGHRS, YFSETQ. The ends were cut back, 0 bases at V and 4 bases at J, with 4 bases in the middle. The CDR3 has 12 amino acids.

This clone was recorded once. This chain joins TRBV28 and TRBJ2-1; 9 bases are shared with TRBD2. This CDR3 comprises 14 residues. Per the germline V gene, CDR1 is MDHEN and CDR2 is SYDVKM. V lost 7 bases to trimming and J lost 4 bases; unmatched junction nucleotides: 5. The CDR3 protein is CASISGSFYNEQFF. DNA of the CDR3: TGTGCCAGCATTAGCGGGAGTTTTTACAATGAGCAGTTCTTC.

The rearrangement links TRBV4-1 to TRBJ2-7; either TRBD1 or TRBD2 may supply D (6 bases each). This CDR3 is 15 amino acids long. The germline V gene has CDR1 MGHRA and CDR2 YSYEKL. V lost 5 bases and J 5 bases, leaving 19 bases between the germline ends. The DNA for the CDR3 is TGCGCCAGCAGCTACACAGTAGGGGGGTCGGACGAGCAGTACTTC. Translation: CASSYTVGGSDEQYF.

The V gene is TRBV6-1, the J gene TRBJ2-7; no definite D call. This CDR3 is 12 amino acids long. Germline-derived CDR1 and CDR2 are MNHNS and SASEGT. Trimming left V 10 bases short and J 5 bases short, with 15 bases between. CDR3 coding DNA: TGTGCCACCGCCGGGTGGTTCGACGAGCAGTACTTC. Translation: CATAGWFDEQYF.

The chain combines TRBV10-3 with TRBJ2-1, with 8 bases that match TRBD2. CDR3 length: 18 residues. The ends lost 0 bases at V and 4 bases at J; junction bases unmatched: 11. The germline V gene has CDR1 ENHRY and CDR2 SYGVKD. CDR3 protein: CAISESNRAGVGYNEQFF. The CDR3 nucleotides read TGTGCCATCAGTGAGTCGAATAGAGCGGGAGTGGGGTACAATGAGCAGTTCTTC.

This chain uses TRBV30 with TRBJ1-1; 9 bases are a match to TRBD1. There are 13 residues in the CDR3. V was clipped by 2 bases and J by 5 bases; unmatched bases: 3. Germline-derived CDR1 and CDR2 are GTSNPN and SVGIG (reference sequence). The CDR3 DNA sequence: TGTGCCTGGAGTTGGACAGGGGCAACTGAAGCTTTCTTT. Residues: CAWSWTGATEAFF.

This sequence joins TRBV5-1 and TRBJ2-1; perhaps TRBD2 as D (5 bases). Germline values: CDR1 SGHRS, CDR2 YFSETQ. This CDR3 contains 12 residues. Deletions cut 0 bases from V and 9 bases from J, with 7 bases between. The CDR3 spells CASSLGEREQFF. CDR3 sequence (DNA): TGCGCCAGCAGCTTGGGGGAGCGTGAGCAGTTCTTC.

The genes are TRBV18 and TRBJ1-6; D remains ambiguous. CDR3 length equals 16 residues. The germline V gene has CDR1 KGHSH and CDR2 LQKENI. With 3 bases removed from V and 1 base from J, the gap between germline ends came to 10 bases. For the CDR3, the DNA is TGTGCCAGCTCACCCAGCGCTTGGTCCTATAATTCACCCCTCCACTTT. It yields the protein CASSPSAWSYNSPLHF.